This TCR beta chain originates from a study of blood T cell repertoires in COVID-19. The overall study: From the United States, Italy and Spain came samples of acute and convalescent COVID-19. The analysed material was cDNA or gDNA that came from T cells, B-cell-depleted T cells, or PBMCs.

The CDR3 loop spans 13 amino acids. The J segment lost 6 bases and the V segment lost 5 bases, leaving 7 bases of the junction unmatched. CDR1 SGHRS and CDR2 YFSETQ come from the germline V gene. As processed by the authors: Estimation of nucleated cell counts relied on the amplification of reference gene primers. Data came from immunoSEQ multiplex PCR; TCRdb stores just in-frame clones and leaves some out. V, J and clone size are taken as reported in that table, and D and trimming were inferred from the DNA itself. Among 200,000 to 250,000 clones, around 80% were seen once, and the ten largest hold 9.5% to 15%.

The sample was peripheral blood. The source is a human donor in a cohort sampled during active COVID-19. The chain links TRBV5-1 to TRBJ1-2; TRBD1 matches at 7 bases. Written as DNA, the CDR3 is TGCGCCAGCAGAGGTACCGGGACAGATGGCTACACCTTC. Protein product: CASRGTGTDGYTF.